This T cell receptor beta chain derives from a study of shared clonotypes between healthy human individuals. TCRdb keeps only in-frame clones here, not all; method: immunoSEQ multiplex PCR. The table shows approximately 500,000 clones, with approximately 95% occurring only once. This clone was recorded once. Losses at the gene ends were 10 bases for V and 4 bases for J; bases not matched to a gene: 9. CDR3 length: 13 amino acids. The germline CDR1 and CDR2 sequences are SNHLY and FYNNEI. This clonotype originated in a woman aged 25 to 39 in good health. The specimen sequenced was naive CD4+ T cells sorted from blood. Noted subset: CD45RA+ positively selected. This chain connects TRBV2 to TRBJ2-5; TRBD2 matches at 7 bases. DNA for the CDR3: TGTGCCACAATGTTCGGGAGGATAGAGACCCAGTACTTC. Its protein is CATMFGRIETQYF. The variable domain in full, with the rest retrieved from reference TRBV2 and TRBJ2-5, is EPEVTQTPSHQVTQMGQEVILRCVPISNHLYFYWYRQILGQKVEFLVSFYNNEISEKSEIFDDQFSVERPDGSNFTLKIRSTKLEDSAMYFCATMFGRIETQYFGPGTRLLVL.